The clone carrying this T cell receptor (beta chain) came up many times. Its antigen is still unknown. This record comes from a study of T-cell reconstitution after alpha-beta-depleted transplantation in children. Regarding the study as a whole: Surviving recipient cells, namely T cells and thymic progenitors, were the source of high day-60 TCRbeta diversity in some patients.

Trimming removed 7 bases from V and 3 bases from J, with 5 bases in between. CDR3 length: 11 amino acids. Germline CDR1 and CDR2: MDHEN and SYDVKM. It was with unique molecular identifiers that the TCRbeta library was prepared. TCRdb re-called the PCR reads through MiXCR, storing one row per CDR3 protein. The repertoire holds hundreds of thousands of distinct CDR3 sequences, with about a tenth as singletons. The specimen was PBMCs, collected before TCRalphabeta/CD19-depleted stem cell transplant. The chain employs TRBV28 and TRBJ2-3; D unclear. The receptor was derived from a child younger than two with acute myeloid leukemia, due to receive a stem cell transplant. In DNA, the CDR3 is TGTGCCAGCAAATTAACAGATACGCAGTATTTT. Protein sequence: CASKLTDTQYF.